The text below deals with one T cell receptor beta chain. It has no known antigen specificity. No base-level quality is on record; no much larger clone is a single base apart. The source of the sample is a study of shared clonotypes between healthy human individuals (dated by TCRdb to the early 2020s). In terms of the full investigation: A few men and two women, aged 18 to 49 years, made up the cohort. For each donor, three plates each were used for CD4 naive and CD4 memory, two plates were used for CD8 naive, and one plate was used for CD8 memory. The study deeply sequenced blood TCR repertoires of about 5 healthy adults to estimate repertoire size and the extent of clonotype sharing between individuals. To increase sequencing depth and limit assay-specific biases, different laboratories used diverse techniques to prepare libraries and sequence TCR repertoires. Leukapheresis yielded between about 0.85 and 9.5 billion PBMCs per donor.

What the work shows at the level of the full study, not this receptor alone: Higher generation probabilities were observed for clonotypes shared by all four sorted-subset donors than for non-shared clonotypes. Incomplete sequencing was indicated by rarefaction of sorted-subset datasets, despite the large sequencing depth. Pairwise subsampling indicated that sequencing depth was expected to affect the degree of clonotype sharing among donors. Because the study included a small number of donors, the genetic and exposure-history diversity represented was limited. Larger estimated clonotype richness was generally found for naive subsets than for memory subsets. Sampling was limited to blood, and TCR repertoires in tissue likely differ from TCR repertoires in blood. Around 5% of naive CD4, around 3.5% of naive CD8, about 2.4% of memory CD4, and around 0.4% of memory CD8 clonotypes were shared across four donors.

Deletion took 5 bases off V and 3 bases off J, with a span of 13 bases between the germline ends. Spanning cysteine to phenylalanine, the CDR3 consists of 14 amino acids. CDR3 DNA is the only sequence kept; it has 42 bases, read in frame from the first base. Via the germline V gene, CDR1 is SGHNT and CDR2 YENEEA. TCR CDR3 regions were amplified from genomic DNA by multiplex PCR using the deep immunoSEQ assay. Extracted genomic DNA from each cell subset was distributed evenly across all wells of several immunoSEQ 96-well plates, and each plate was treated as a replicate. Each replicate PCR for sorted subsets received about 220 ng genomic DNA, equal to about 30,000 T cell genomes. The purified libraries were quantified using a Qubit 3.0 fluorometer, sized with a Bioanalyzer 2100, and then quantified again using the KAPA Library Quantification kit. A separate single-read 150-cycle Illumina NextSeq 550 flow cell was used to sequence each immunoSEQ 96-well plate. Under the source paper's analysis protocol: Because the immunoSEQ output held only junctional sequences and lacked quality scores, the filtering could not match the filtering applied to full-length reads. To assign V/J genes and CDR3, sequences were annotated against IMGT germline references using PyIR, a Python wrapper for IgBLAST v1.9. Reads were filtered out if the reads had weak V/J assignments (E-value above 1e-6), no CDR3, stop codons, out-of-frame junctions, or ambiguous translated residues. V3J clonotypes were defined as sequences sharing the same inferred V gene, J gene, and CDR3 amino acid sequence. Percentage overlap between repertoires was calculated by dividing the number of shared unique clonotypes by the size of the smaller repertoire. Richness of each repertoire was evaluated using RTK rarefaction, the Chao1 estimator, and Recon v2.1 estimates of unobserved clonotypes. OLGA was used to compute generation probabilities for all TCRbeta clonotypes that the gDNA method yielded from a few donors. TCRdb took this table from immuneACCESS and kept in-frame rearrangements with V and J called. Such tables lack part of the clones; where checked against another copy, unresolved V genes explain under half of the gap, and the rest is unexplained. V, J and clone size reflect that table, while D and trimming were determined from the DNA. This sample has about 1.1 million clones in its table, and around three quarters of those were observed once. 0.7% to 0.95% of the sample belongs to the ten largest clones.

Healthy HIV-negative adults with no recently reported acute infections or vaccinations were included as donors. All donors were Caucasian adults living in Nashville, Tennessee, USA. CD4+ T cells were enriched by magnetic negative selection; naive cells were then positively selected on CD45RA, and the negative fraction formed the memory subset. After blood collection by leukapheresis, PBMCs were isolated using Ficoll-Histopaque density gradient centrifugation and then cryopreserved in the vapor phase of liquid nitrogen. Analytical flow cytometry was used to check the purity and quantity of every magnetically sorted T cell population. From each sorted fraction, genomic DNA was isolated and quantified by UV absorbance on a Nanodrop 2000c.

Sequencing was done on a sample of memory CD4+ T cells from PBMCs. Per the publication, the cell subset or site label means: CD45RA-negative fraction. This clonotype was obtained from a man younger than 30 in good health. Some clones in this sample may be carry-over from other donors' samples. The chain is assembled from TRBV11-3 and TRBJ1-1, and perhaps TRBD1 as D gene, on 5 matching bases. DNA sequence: TGTGCCAGCAGCCTTCAGGGAGAGCACACTGAAGCTTTCTTT. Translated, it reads CASSLQGEHTEAFF.